The clone carrying this T cell receptor (beta chain) was detected a few times. This PCR relied on a set of 60 Vbeta primers and 13 Jbeta primers. TCRdb keeps only in-frame clones here, not all; method: immunoSEQ multiplex PCR. The data show 120,000 to 150,000 clones, 64% seen once. This record belongs to a study of cytomegalovirus exposure and HLA in healthy donors. Germline assignment: CDR1 SGHRS and CDR2 YFSETQ. V was pared by 0 bases and J by 2 bases, with 2 bases of the junction left unmatched. This CDR3 comprises 17 residues. Donors likely had unrecorded immune exposures despite being nominally healthy when sampled.

Material for sequencing was PBMCs. The TCR originated in a woman aged 30 to 39 in good health and CMV-seropositive. The chain links TRBV5-1 to TRBJ2-3, with TRBD2 identical over 14 bases. The CDR3 coding sequence is TGCGCCAGCAGCTTGGGACTAGCGGGGGGGAACACAGATACGCAGTATTTT. Translation: CASSLGLAGGNTDTQYF.